This section outlines one T cell receptor (beta chain) sequence together with its context. This CDR3 region has 11 residues. CDR1 DFQATT and CDR2 SNEGSKA come from the germline V gene (reference sequence). V shed 3 bases, J shed 4 bases, and the junction held 0 bases outside the gene matches. This sample is drawn from a study of graft-versus-host responses after intestinal transplantation. Some clones are missing from TCRdb's copy, which holds only in-frame ones; the method was immunoSEQ multiplex PCR. The table has just over 40,000 clones, 91% seen once. This receptor was identified in a human patient who received an intestinal transplant, so some T cells may come from the graft donor. V and J are TRBV20-1 and TRBJ2-7, with 7 positions matching TRBD2. The material sequenced was PBMCs, taken around 43 weeks after intestinal transplant. CDR3 in DNA: TGCAGTGCTAGGGGGGGGTACGAGCAGTACTTC. Translated, it gives CSARGGYEQYF.